The clone carrying this TCR beta chain was seen once. The germline gives CDR1 SGHTA, CDR2 FQGTGA. CDR3 length: 14 residues. The V end lost 1 base, the J end lost 9 bases, and 13 bases lay between the germline ends. With two-round multiplex PCR, TCR beta CDR3 sequences were amplified from genomic DNA. Gene-specific primers for each TRBV and TRBJ gene drove first-round PCR. TCRdb recomputed calls from the multiplex PCR reads with MiXCR, one row per CDR3 protein. The sample has over 11,000 distinct CDR3 sequences; about 55% are singletons. The sample belongs to a study of prognosis after radiotherapy for stage I lung cancer.

The material sequenced was PBMCs, taken before or after stereotactic body radiation therapy (not recorded which). This chain uses TRBV7-3 with TRBJ2-1; D gene uncertain. This receptor was obtained from a donor over 45 with non-small cell lung cancer. CDR3 bases: TGTGCCAGCAGCTTAAGTTTAGAAGTTTTTGAGCAGTTCTTC. Its translation: CASSLSLEVFEQFF.